This is a list of T cell receptor beta chains from one sample in a study of CD8+CD57+ T cells in acquired aplastic anemia. MiXCR, applied by TCRdb to the reads, yields one record per CDR3 protein. The top ten hold approximately 30% of the sample, which has about 210,000 distinct CDR3 sequences, 61% seen once. Specimen: sorted CD4+, CD8+, or CD8+CD57+ T cells (not recorded which) from PBMCs. The receptor source for this set is a human donor in good health. The CDR3 runs from the conserved cysteine through the conserved F or W. D genes are given only for firm matches. Where a row states a size, it is once, few, many or the class of an expanded clone; other rows omit it.

D	size	V	J	CDR3	DNA
TRBD1	-	TRBV19	TRBJ1-5	CASTDRDSNQPQHF	TGTGCCAGTACCGACAGGGATAGCAATCAGCCCCAGCATTTT
-	-	TRBV9	TRBJ2-1	CASSVGRNEQFF	TGTGCCAGCAGCGTAGGCCGGAATGAGCAGTTCTTC
-	-	TRBV10-1	TRBJ1-1	CASSESRGNTEAFF	TGCGCCAGCAGTGAGTCGAGGGGAAACACTGAAGCTTTCTTT
-	-	TRBV15	TRBJ2-7	CATSRVREWHEQYF	TGTGCCACCAGCAGAGTACGGGAGTGGCACGAGCAGTACTTC
-	-	TRBV6-6	TRBJ1-1	CASSYGKETEAFF	TGTGCCAGCAGTTATGGAAAGGAGACTGAAGCTTTCTTT
-	-	TRBV25-1	TRBJ1-2	CASSESRAGDIRGYTF	TGTGCCAGCAGTGAATCGCGAGCAGGGGATATTCGTGGCTACACCTTC
-	-	TRBV29-1	TRBJ1-2	CSVPTDKNYGYTF	TGCAGCGTCCCGACGGACAAAAACTATGGCTACACCTTC
-	many	TRBV7-9	TRBJ2-7	CASSHGGGAYEQYF	TGTGCCAGCAGCCATGGAGGTGGAGCCTACGAGCAGTACTTC
-	many	TRBV7-9	TRBJ2-7	CASSYNSYEQYF	TGTGCCAGCAGTTACAACTCCTACGAGCAGTACTTC
-	many	TRBV20-1	TRBJ2-1	CSARALGSHNEQFF	TGCAGTGCCAGGGCGTTGGGTTCCCACAATGAGCAGTTCTTC
-	-	TRBV5-6	TRBJ1-1	CASRVIGGLITEAFF	TGTGCCAGCAGGGTTATTGGGGGCCTAATCACTGAAGCTTTCTTT
-	once	TRBV19	TRBJ2-7	CASSMDPPGSGAYEQYF	TGTGCCAGTAGTATGGATCCACCGGGATCGGGCGCCTACGAGCAGTACTTC
-	-	TRBV12-3/TRBV12-4	TRBJ2-7	CASSTPGGQDEQYF	TGTGCCAGCAGCACGCCTGGGGGGCAAGACGAGCAGTACTTC
TRBD1	-	TRBV7-2	TRBJ1-2	CASSLDRQGAHGYTF	TGTGCCAGCAGCTTAGACCGACAGGGGGCGCACGGCTACACCTTC
TRBD2	many	TRBV9	TRBJ2-2	CASTLSGDTGELFF	TGTGCCAGCACCCTCAGCGGGGACACCGGGGAGCTGTTTTTT
-	-	TRBV20-1	TRBJ2-7	CSGKGLTLGSYEQYF	TGCAGTGGGAAGGGGTTGACGTTAGGCTCCTACGAGCAGTACTTC
-	few	TRBV20-1	TRBJ2-2	CSARVPGHGTGELFF	TGCAGTGCTAGAGTTCCCGGCCACGGGACCGGGGAGCTGTTTTTT
-	-	TRBV29-1	TRBJ1-2	CSVWEGKASDGYTF	TGCAGCGTTTGGGAGGGCAAAGCCTCTGATGGCTACACCTTC
-	-	TRBV12-3/TRBV12-4	TRBJ2-5	CASSYGVTGPTQYF	TGTGCCAGCAGTTACGGGGTGACCGGACCGACCCAGTACTTC
-	many	TRBV5-1	TRBJ2-2	CASSFGNTGELFF	TGCGCCAGCAGCTTCGGCAACACCGGGGAGCTGTTTTTT
-	-	TRBV7-4	TRBJ2-6	CASSSGLGANVLTF	TGTGCCAGCAGCTCGGGGCTTGGGGCCAACGTCCTGACTTTC
-	-	TRBV9	TRBJ2-3	CASSPSGQGDTQYF	TGTGCCAGCAGCCCAAGTGGGCAGGGGGATACGCAGTATTTT
-	-	TRBV6-2/TRBV6-3	TRBJ1-1	CASSYNRTVYSNTEAFF	TGTGCCAGCAGTTACAATCGGACAGTTTATTCGAACACTGAAGCTTTCTTT
-	few	TRBV2	TRBJ2-7	CASSEDWTITYEQYF	TGTGCCAGCAGTGAGGACTGGACGATAACCTACGAGCAGTACTTC
-	-	TRBV9	TRBJ1-5	CASSQDTSNQPQHF	TGTGCCAGCAGCCAAGACACAAGCAATCAGCCCCAGCATTTT
-	-	TRBV10-3	TRBJ1-6	CAISEVGQGRPPLHF	TGTGCCATCAGTGAAGTTGGTCAGGGAAGACCACCCCTCCACTTT
TRBD1	-	TRBV7-3	TRBJ2-5	CASSLRRVTGGETQYF	TGTGCCAGCAGCTTAAGAAGGGTGACAGGGGGCGAGACCCAGTACTTC
-	-	TRBV15	TRBJ2-1	CATSRDRRVGEQFF	TGTGCCACCAGCAGAGATCGGAGGGTTGGTGAGCAGTTCTTC
TRBD1	-	TRBV29-1	TRBJ1-3	CSVANRGAGNTIYF	TGCAGCGTAGCCAACAGGGGTGCCGGAAACACCATATATTTT
-	few	TRBV10-1	TRBJ2-7	CASSDGTMDYEQYF	TGCGCCAGCAGTGATGGGACGATGGACTACGAGCAGTACTTC
-	many	TRBV7-9	TRBJ2-7	CASSALTAYEQYF	TGTGCCAGCAGCGCCCTGACAGCCTACGAGCAGTACTTC
-	-	TRBV7-9	TRBJ2-5	CASSLGGIQETQYF	TGTGCCAGCAGCTTAGGAGGGATCCAAGAGACCCAGTACTTC
-	many	TRBV20-1	TRBJ1-2	CSARLSGAGYGYTF	TGCAGTGCTAGATTATCAGGGGCCGGCTATGGCTACACCTTC
-	-	TRBV20-1	TRBJ1-1	CSARPDGNTEAFF	TGCAGTGCTAGACCCGACGGGAACACTGAAGCTTTCTTT
-	-	TRBV19	TRBJ1-5	CASSITPGDWGQPQHF	TGTGCCAGTAGTATCACGCCGGGGGATTGGGGTCAGCCCCAGCATTTT
TRBD2	-	TRBV29-1	TRBJ2-1	CSVEHSGGVSYNEQFF	TGCAGCGTTGAACATAGCGGGGGGGTTTCCTACAATGAGCAGTTCTTC
-	-	TRBV19	TRBJ1-2	CATRAGEGYTF	TGTGCCACACGAGCCGGGGAAGGCTACACCTTC
TRBD1	-	TRBV7-3	TRBJ1-1	CASSLIPGTVPYTEAFF	TGTGCCAGCAGCTTAATACCAGGGACAGTACCCTACACTGAAGCTTTCTTT
-	few	TRBV18	TRBJ1-2	CASSPPEEPYGYTF	TGTGCCAGCTCACCACCGGAGGAGCCCTATGGCTACACCTTC
TRBD2	few	TRBV20-1	TRBJ2-7	CSASGKREPYEQYF	TGCAGTGCTAGTGGGAAGCGGGAGCCCTACGAGCAGTACTTC
TRBD2	many	TRBV20-1	TRBJ2-1	CSAREVGLAGSGEQFF	TGCAGTGCTAGGGAAGTGGGACTAGCGGGAAGCGGGGAGCAGTTCTTC
-	many	TRBV11-2	TRBJ1-1	CASSLGFGIEAFF	TGTGCCAGCAGCTTAGGTTTCGGTATTGAAGCTTTCTTT
-	few	TRBV24-1	TRBJ2-3	CATSEEGSTDTQYF	TGTGCCACCAGTGAGGAGGGCTCCACAGATACGCAGTATTTT
-	few	TRBV29-1	TRBJ2-7	CSVESHNYEQYF	TGCAGCGTTGAAAGCCACAACTACGAGCAGTACTTC
-	many	TRBV19	TRBJ1-2	CASRPPGYGYTF	TGTGCCAGTAGACCCCCAGGCTATGGCTACACCTTC
TRBD1	-	TRBV12-5	TRBJ2-6	CASGFQTGTGANVLTF	TGTGCTAGTGGTTTTCAGACAGGGACCGGGGCCAACGTCCTGACTTTC